The entry below describes one T cell receptor (beta chain). Its antigen is not known. Being one base from a much bigger clone, this may be a read error. Since the CDR3 does not end with the conserved phenylalanine or tryptophan, this likely comes from a read error. Researchers took RNA transcripts and amplified the TCR beta CDR3 regions from them. TCR CDR3 regions were first amplified by RT-PCR with HTBI primers. TCRdb reprocessed the multiplex PCR reads with MiXCR, giving one entry per CDR3 protein. The sample contains 340,000 or so distinct CDR3 sequences, over 15% of which appear only once. The data are from a study of T cells in Graves' hyperthyroidism and ophthalmopathy. As for the study in general: Peripheral blood was acquired at first diagnosis, ahead of any therapy whatsoever. Study findings and constraints: Before onset, by a median of around 6.1 months, the model predicted ophthalmopathy.

The CDR3 is made up of 13 amino acids. The V gene lost 5 bases and the J gene lost 3 bases, with 11 bases spanning the gap. Among the patients, aged 18 to 65, hyperthyroidism was newly diagnosed and had lasted under 2 months. Uncontrolled infections, other autoimmune diseases, pregnancy or lactation led to exclusion of patients. The chain is built from TRBV12-3 or TRBV12-4 and TRBJ2-7; D possibly corresponds to TRBD2 (5 bases). The TCR sequence derives from a woman aged 45-65 years with Graves' hyperthyroidism. The sample comprised blood. CDR3 in amino acids: CASSPNRGYEQYL. CDR3 DNA sequence: TGTGCCAGCAGTCCCAACCGGGGCTACGAGCAGTACCTC.